A single sample is the source of the 13 T cell receptor beta chains below, sequenced in a study of blood T cell repertoires in COVID-19. Libraries were prepared by immunoSEQ multiplex PCR; TCRdb keeps only in-frame clonotypes and omits some of them. This sample carries 54,000 or so clones, about 87% of them seen once, and the ten largest clones take 3% to 3.5%. The source material was peripheral blood. All receptors derive from a human donor in a cohort sampled during active COVID-19.

Here the CDR3 DNA reads TGTGCCAGCAGTAGCCGGGACAATACCTACGAGCAGTACTTC. This sequence encodes CASSSRDNTYEQYF. V and J are TRBV6-2 or TRBV6-3 and TRBJ2-7; maybe TRBD1 (6 bases). Trimming stripped 5 bases from V and 2 bases from J, with 13 bases between. This CDR3 is built from 14 residues. The germline gives CDR1 MNHEY, CDR2 SVGEGT.

The chain recombines TRBV11-2 with TRBJ1-2; TRBD1 might be the D (6 bases). CDR1 and CDR2 (germline): SGHAT, FQNNGV. V was trimmed by 10 bases and J by 5 bases, leaving 20 bases between them. The CDR3 runs to 14 residues. CDR3 DNA: TGTGCCACCTTGCCCCAGGGAGGGGGGTATGGCTACACCTTC. Protein product: CATLPQGGGYGYTF.

The chain uses TRBV5-1 and TRBJ2-3; 10 bases map to TRBD2. Germline V gives CDR1 SGHRS, CDR2 YFSETQ. The CDR3 has 16 residues. Trimming at V came to 3 bases and at J to 1 base, leaving 5 bases not matched to a gene. DNA for the CDR3: TGCGCCAGCAGCTCCGGCAGCGGGGGGGGCACAGATACGCAGTATTTT. Its protein is CASSSGSGGGTDTQYF.

The chain combines TRBV7-2 with TRBJ2-5; 11 positions agree with TRBD2. Germline V gene data show CDR1 as SGHTA and CDR2 as FQGNSA. This CDR3 spans 15 amino acids. V shed 5 bases, J shed 2 bases, and the junction held 4 bases outside the gene matches. The CDR3: CASSPRTSGQETQYF. Written as DNA, the CDR3 is TGTGCCAGCAGCCCCAGGACTAGCGGGCAAGAGACCCAGTACTTC.

V and J are TRBV15 and TRBJ2-7; D ambiguous. Trimming removed 0 bases from V and 2 bases from J, with 11 bases in between. Per germline, CDR1 LNHNV and CDR2 YYDKDF (reference sequence). This CDR3 has 15 residues. DNA of the CDR3: TGTGCCACCAGCAGAGATTTGCGAGTCCCCTACGAGCAGTACTTC. Encoded protein: CATSRDLRVPYEQYF.

The chain joins TRBV6-5 to TRBJ2-4; D is unclear. This CDR3 has 13 amino acids. Germline loops: CDR1 MNHEY, CDR2 SVGAGI. Trimming removed 0 bases at V and 6 bases at J, with 6 bases between. DNA of the CDR3: TGTGCCAGCAGTTACTCGAACGGAAACATTCAGTACTTC. The encoded protein is CASSYSNGNIQYF.

This chain joins TRBV9 and TRBJ2-7; 10 nucleotides agree with TRBD1. Germline loops: CDR1 SGDLS, CDR2 YYNGEE. V gave up 0 bases and J gave up 6 bases; unmatched junction bases: 12. The CDR3 runs 17 residues. CDR3 in amino acids: CASSVGVSGTGEAEQYF. The DNA for the CDR3 is TGTGCCAGCAGCGTAGGTGTTTCCGGGACAGGGGAGGCCGAGCAGTACTTC.

The chain uses TRBV7-2 and TRBJ1-2; no reliable D call. The CDR3 has 16 amino acids. CDR1 and CDR2 (germline): SGHTA, FQGNSA. V was pared by 0 bases and J by 0 bases, with 11 bases between. CDR3 DNA sequence: TGTGCCAGCAGCTTAGCGCGAACCGCTTCTAACTATGGCTACACCTTC. It codes for CASSLARTASNYGYTF.

This chain uses TRBV11-1 with TRBJ1-2; 7 bases align to TRBD1. Germline trimming cut 5 bases from V and 5 bases from J; bases unmatched to any gene: 5. The CDR3 contains 13 residues. CDR1 and CDR2 (germline): SGHAT, FQDESV (reference sequence). The CDR3 nucleotides are TGTGCCAGCAGCCCGGGACAGTTTTATGGCTACACCTTC. Translation gives CASSPGQFYGYTF.

The CDR3 spells CAISGGYEQYF. For the CDR3, the DNA is TGTGCCATCAGTGGAGGCTACGAGCAGTACTTC. The V gene is TRBV10-3, the J gene TRBJ2-7; no definite D call. V lost 4 bases and J lost 3, with 4 bases in between. In germline, CDR1 is ENHRY, CDR2 SYGVKD. The CDR3 spans 11 residues.

This chain joins TRBV5-1 and TRBJ2-7; possibly TRBD2 for D (6 bases). This CDR3 spans 20 amino acids. Germline V gene sequence: CDR1 SGHRS, CDR2 YFSETQ. V lost 2 bases and J 0 bases, leaving 27 bases between the germline ends. DNA for the CDR3: TGCGCCAGCAGCTTTGTTGGGGGGTGGGGCAGCCAAACAATCTCCTACGAGCAGTACTTC. Translating it yields CASSFVGGWGSQTISYEQYF.

The rearrangement uses TRBV19 and TRBJ1-2; D is undetermined. The germline CDR1 and CDR2 sequences are LNHDA and SQIVND (reference sequence). Trimming took off 7 bases at V and 7 bases at J, with 16 bases between the two ends. CDR3 length: 13 residues. CDR3 coding DNA: TGTGCCAGTACGATGAGCCGGGATTCTGGCTACACCTTC. This gives the protein CASTMSRDSGYTF.

This chain joins TRBV3-1 (or the pseudogene TRBV3-2) and TRBJ2-7; D call uncertain. The germline V gene encodes CDR1 LGHDT and CDR2 YNNKEL (reference sequence). The CDR3 extends over 12 amino acids. V was pared by 6 bases and J by 3 bases, with 9 bases between. CDR3 nucleotide sequence: TGTGCCAGCAGTCGACTGGGCTACGAGCAGTACTTC. This gives the protein CASSRLGYEQYF.